The next 31 T cell receptor beta chains were all read from a single sample in a study of blood T cell repertoires in COVID-19. TCRdb's table, derived via immunoSEQ multiplex PCR, lists solely in-frame clones and lacks some. The sample lists around 90,000 clones, around 88% occurring once. Sequencing was performed on peripheral blood. These receptors originate from a man in his fifties or sixties with COVID-19, enrolled during active disease.

V gene TRBV18 combines with J gene TRBJ1-5; D is unresolved. The CDR3 consists of 16 residues. Looked up from germline, CDR1 is KGHSH and CDR2 is LQKENI. The V end was cut by 2 bases, the J end by 3 bases, with 14 bases between. The CDR3 DNA follows: TGTGCCAGCTCACCAAATACGTCCCTAATCAATCAGCCCCAGCATTTT. This translates into CASSPNTSLINQPQHF. Looking up the rest from reference TRBV18 and TRBJ1-5 gives the full variable domain: NAGVMQNPRHLVRRRGQEARLRCSPMKGHSHVYWYRQLPEEGLKFMVYLQKENIIDESGMPKERFSAEFPKEGPSILRIQQVVRGDSAAYFCASSPNTSLINQPQHFGDGTRLSIL.

This chain connects TRBV2 to TRBJ1-6; D not resolved. The CDR3 loop spans 15 amino acids. Trimming took 1 base from V and 3 from J, leaving 7 bases between them. Germline CDR1 and CDR2: SNHLY and FYNNEI. The CDR3 DNA reads TGTGCCAGCAGTGAAGGTCAGGTCTATAATTCACCCCTCCACTTT. The encoded protein is CASSEGQVYNSPLHF. The full variable domain, rest sourced from reference TRBV2 and TRBJ1-6, is EPEVTQTPSHQVTQMGQEVILRCVPISNHLYFYWYRQILGQKVEFLVSFYNNEISEKSEIFDDQFSVERPDGSNFTLKIRSTKLEDSAMYFCASSEGQVYNSPLHFGNGTRLTVT.

This sequence joins TRBV2 and TRBJ2-1, with 14 bases fitting TRBD2. Unmatched junction bases numbered 0, after V lost 4 bases and J lost 10 bases. The germline gives CDR1 SNHLY, CDR2 FYNNEI. The length of the CDR3 is 13 residues. Here the CDR3 DNA reads TGTGCCAGCAGTGGACTAGCGGGAGGGGAGCAGTTCTTC. As protein: CASSGLAGGEQFF.

The chain links TRBV7-3 to TRBJ2-2; D perhaps matches TRBD2 (5 bases). The germline V and J ends were trimmed by 3 bases and 0 bases, with 5 bases remaining between them. The CDR3 contains 14 residues. Looked up from germline, CDR1 is SGHTA and CDR2 is FQGTGA. The CDR3 DNA reads TGTGCCAGCAGCTTGGGAGCGAACACCGGGGAGCTGTTTTTT. The encoded protein is CASSLGANTGELFF.

Points on this clone: Compared with germline, one end of the junction differs, possibly owing to a read error. The chain is built from TRBV28 and TRBJ2-3; 7 bases are a match to TRBD1. The CDR3 runs 11 residues. Germline V lookup: CDR1 MDHEN, CDR2 SYDVKM. CDR3 bases: TGTGCCAGCAGTTTCGGGACAGCCCTACGATTT. Amino acid sequence: CASSFGTALRF.

The gene calls are TRBV10-3 and TRBJ1-2, with D unclear. CDR3 length equals 16 residues. V lost 0 bases to trimming and J lost 8 bases, with 19 bases between them. The V gene's germline CDR1 is ENHRY and CDR2 SYGVKD. DNA of the CDR3: TGTGCCATCAGTGAGTCGACTCGAGGGATATCCGGCGGCTACACCTTC. Residues: CAISESTRGISGGYTF.

The V and J genes are TRBV19 and TRBJ1-1; 7 bases fit TRBD1. V was pared by 6 bases and J by 5 bases, with 6 bases of the junction left unmatched. The CDR3 is 13 amino acids. Germline CDR1 reads LNHDA; CDR2 reads SQIVND (reference sequence). The CDR3 region is CASSNLRGTEAFF. The CDR3 DNA reads TGTGCCAGTAGCAACCTCAGGGGGACTGAAGCTTTCTTT.

The gene calls are TRBV6-2 or TRBV6-3 and TRBJ2-2; 11 nucleotides match TRBD2. Looked up from germline, CDR1 is MNHEY and CDR2 is SVGEGT. This CDR3 region has 17 residues. The trim removed 2 bases at V and 2 bases at J, leaving 4 bases unmatched. CDR3 region: CASSYETSGVNTGELFF. CDR3 sequence (DNA): TGTGCCAGCAGTTACGAGACTAGCGGGGTTAACACCGGGGAGCTGTTTTTT.

The V gene is TRBV15, the J gene TRBJ1-2, with 7 bases that match TRBD1. Germline V CDR1 and CDR2: LNHNV, YYDKDF (reference sequence). After removal of 5 bases from V and 5 bases from J, the junction contained 8 bases not matched to a gene. CDR3 length: 14 amino acids. The CDR3 region is CATSPGQERYGYTF. CDR3 sequence (DNA): TGTGCCACCAGCCCCGGACAGGAACGGTATGGCTACACCTTC.

The chain employs TRBV4-1 and TRBJ2-1, with TRBD2 as a possible D gene (6 bases). The CDR3 is 14 residues long. The V and J ends lost 8 bases and 2 bases respectively, with 13 bases between them. From germline, CDR1 is MGHRA and CDR2 YSYEKL. CDR3 sequence reads: CASGGVNPYNEQFF. In DNA, the CDR3 is TGCGCCAGCGGCGGGGTAAACCCCTACAATGAGCAGTTCTTC.

This sequence joins TRBV9 and TRBJ2-3, with 12 positions matching TRBD2. CDR1 is SGDLS and CDR2 is YYNGEE in the germline V gene. The junction had 4 bases not matched to a gene; V was cut back by 4 bases and J by 1 base. CDR3 size: 16 residues. The CDR3 bases are TGTGCCAGCAGCTTAAGGACTAGCGGGGGCACAGATACGCAGTATTTT. Its translation: CASSLRTSGGTDTQYF.

This rearrangement joins TRBV29-1 to TRBJ1-2; the D gene is possibly TRBD1 (6 bases). The CDR3 consists of 17 residues. V was pared by 6 bases and J by 2 bases, with 25 bases between. CDR1 and CDR2 (germline): SQVTM, ANQGSEA. The CDR3 here is CSVIWFLNRDENYGYTF. DNA of the CDR3: TGCAGCGTAATCTGGTTCCTAAACAGGGATGAGAACTATGGCTACACCTTC.

V is TRBV10-1 and J is TRBJ2-5, with TRBD1 matching over 12 bases. The V and J ends lost 4 bases and 3 bases, in that order; junction bases with no gene match: 6. Germline CDR1 reads WNHNN; CDR2 reads SYGVQD (reference sequence). The CDR3 is 16 residues long. CDR3: CASSAGTGGLEETQYF. The CDR3 DNA sequence: TGCGCCAGCAGTGCCGGGACAGGGGGCTTGGAAGAGACCCAGTACTTC.

Concerning this clone itself: One end of the junction varies from germline; a read error may be responsible. V usage is TRBV9 and J usage is TRBJ1-5; 7 bases are shared with TRBD1. CDR1 and CDR2 from the germline V gene are SGDLS and YYNGEE. The CDR3 extends over 15 amino acids. Here the CDR3 reads CASSALPDRNQPRHF. In nucleotides, the CDR3 is TGTGCCAGCAGCGCCCTCCCGGACAGGAATCAGCCCCGGCATTTT.

The chain combines TRBV11-2 with TRBJ2-7, with D perhaps matching TRBD1 (6 bases). V gave up 1 base and J gave up 4 bases, with 14 bases separating them. This CDR3 region has 15 residues. Germline V gene lookup returns CDR1 SGHAT and CDR2 FQNNGV. The CDR3 nucleotides are TGTGCCAGCAGCTTAGTTGTGGGGGCTCCATACGAGCAGTACTTC. This translates into CASSLVVGAPYEQYF.

V gene TRBV19 combines with J gene TRBJ1-1; 7 nucleotides line up with TRBD1. The V and J ends lost 0 bases and 0 bases, in that order; junction bases with no gene match: 4. Germline CDR1 and CDR2: LNHDA and SQIVND (reference sequence). This CDR3 has 16 residues. The CDR3 nucleotides read TGTGCCAGTAGTATAGACGGACAGGTCTTGAACACTGAAGCTTTCTTT. Translation gives CASSIDGQVLNTEAFF.

The chain joins TRBV6-2 or TRBV6-3 to TRBJ1-2; D call uncertain. Per the germline V gene, CDR1 is MNHEY and CDR2 is SVGEGT. Trimming cost V 4 bases and J 0 bases, with 12 bases left between them. This CDR3 has 15 amino acids. The CDR3 sequence: CASSSTHLTNYGYTF. The CDR3 bases are TGTGCCAGCAGTTCGACACACCTCACTAACTATGGCTACACCTTC.

The gene calls are TRBV6-5 and TRBJ2-7; 8 bases map to TRBD1. Germline CDR1 is MNHEY and CDR2 is SVGAGI. The CDR3 length is 14 residues. After removal of 6 bases from V and 5 bases from J, the junction contained 9 bases not matched to a gene. The CDR3 nucleotides read TGTGCCAGCAGGAGAGGGCAGGGGGCCAACGAGCAGTACTTC. This encodes CASRRGQGANEQYF.

The chain carries TRBV24-1 and TRBJ2-3; 8 bases are a match to TRBD2. The CDR3 has 17 residues. CDR1 and CDR2 (germline): KGHDR, SFDVKD. Trimming at V came to 5 bases and at J to 2 bases, leaving 11 bases not matched to a gene. CDR3 region: CATSAQSGGAITDTQYF. CDR3 in DNA: TGTGCCACCAGTGCCCAATCGGGGGGGGCGATCACAGATACGCAGTATTTT.

The rearrangement joins TRBV6-5 to TRBJ1-1, with TRBD1 as a possible D gene (6 bases). In germline, CDR1 is MNHEY, CDR2 SVGAGI. This CDR3 is built from 13 residues. Deletions cut 0 bases from V and 7 bases from J, with 9 bases between. The CDR3 loop is CASSYSRGGEAFF. Here the CDR3 DNA reads TGTGCCAGCAGTTACTCGAGGGGGGGTGAAGCTTTCTTT.

This chain joins TRBV4-1 and TRBJ2-7; 7 bases map to TRBD1. This CDR3 has 16 residues. CDR1 is MGHRA, CDR2 YSYEKL, per germline. The J segment lost 1 base and the V segment lost 2 bases, leaving 8 bases of the junction unmatched. The CDR3: CASSQTTGPPSYEQYF. The DNA of the CDR3 is TGCGCCAGCAGCCAAACGACAGGGCCCCCGTCCTACGAGCAGTACTTC.

The rearrangement links TRBV2 to TRBJ1-6; the D gene is possibly TRBD1 (5 bases). The CDR3 covers 15 residues. V was pared by 6 bases and J by 8 bases, with 17 bases between. Germline V CDR1 and CDR2: SNHLY, FYNNEI. This CDR3 is CASRGDQGGYSPLHF. The CDR3 DNA sequence: TGTGCCAGCAGGGGGGACCAGGGAGGGTATTCACCCCTCCACTTT.

This sequence joins TRBV6-2 or TRBV6-3 and TRBJ1-1; the D is unclear. The length of the CDR3 is 15 residues. V was cut by 4 bases and J by 2 bases, with 14 bases left in between. Germline V CDR1 and CDR2: MNHEY, SVGEGT. Here the CDR3 DNA reads TGTGCCAGCAGTTCTCGGAGAGTAGTAAACACTGAAGCTTTCTTT. Translating gives CASSSRRVVNTEAFF.

The CDR3 reads CAWDRGEQPQHF. The CDR3 bases are TGTGCCTGGGACAGGGGTGAACAGCCCCAGCATTTT. The chain has TRBV30 and TRBJ1-5, with 8 bases matching TRBD1. The CDR3 has 12 amino acids. Germline CDR1 reads GTSNPN; CDR2 reads SVGIG (reference sequence). V was pared by 5 bases and J by 7 bases, with 4 bases of the junction left unmatched. Drawing the rest from reference TRBV30 and TRBJ1-5, the complete variable domain is SQTIHQWPATLVQPVGSPLSLECTVEGTSNPNLYWYRQAAGRGLQLLFYSVGIGQISSEVPQNLSASRPQDRQFILSSKKLLLSDSGFYLCAWDRGEQPQHFGDGTRLSIL.

DNA for the CDR3: TGTGCCAGTAGGGGACAGACGAACACCGGGGAGCTGTTTTTT. The encoded protein is CASRGQTNTGELFF. This chain uses TRBV19 with TRBJ2-2; 7 bases line up with TRBD1. Per germline, CDR1 LNHDA and CDR2 SQIVND (reference sequence). The CDR3 is 14 residues long. V shed 6 bases, J shed 0 bases, and the junction held 1 base outside the gene matches.

Only one count was recorded for this clone. V and J are TRBV2 and TRBJ2-7; TRBD1 might be the D (5 bases). V was pared by 1 base and J by 3 bases, with 10 bases between. Germline CDR1 reads SNHLY; CDR2 reads FYNNEI. CDR3 length: 14 amino acids. The CDR3 loop is CASSEGGRVYEQYF. In DNA form, the CDR3 reads TGTGCCAGCAGTGAAGGCGGCAGGGTCTACGAGCAGTACTTC.

The J gene is TRBJ1-6, the V gene TRBV18; 10 bases map to TRBD1. CDR1 KGHSH and CDR2 LQKENI come from the germline V gene. The V segment lost 5 bases and the J segment 9 bases; nucleotides outside the gene matches: 7. There are 15 residues in the CDR3. CDR3 residues: CASSSGQGLSSPLHF. The DNA of the CDR3 is TGTGCCAGCTCATCGGGACAGGGGTTAAGTTCACCCCTCCACTTT.

The chain couples TRBV18 to TRBJ1-2, with a tentative D call TRBD1 (5 bases). This CDR3 contains 13 residues. The germline V and J ends were trimmed by 2 bases and 3 bases, with 7 bases remaining between them. The germline V gene has CDR1 KGHSH and CDR2 LQKENI. The CDR3 region is CASSPTTDYGYTF. CDR3 nucleotides: TGTGCCAGCTCACCAACGACAGACTATGGCTACACCTTC.

The chain carries TRBV3-1 (or the pseudogene TRBV3-2) and TRBJ2-3; 10 nucleotides agree with TRBD2. Germline V gives CDR1 LGHDT, CDR2 YNNKEL (reference sequence). CDR3 length: 17 amino acids. The V segment lost 2 bases and the J segment 0 bases; nucleotides outside the gene matches: 5. The CDR3 nucleotides read TGTGCCAGCAGCCAATCTAGCGGGGGCCCTAGCACAGATACGCAGTATTTT. Protein: CASSQSSGGPSTDTQYF.

This clone was seen once. This chain joins TRBV3-1 (or the pseudogene TRBV3-2) and TRBJ2-1; a weak D match, TRBD1 (5 bases). V lost 0 bases to trimming and J lost 6 bases, with 6 bases between them. CDR1 and CDR2 from the germline V gene are LGHDT and YNNKEL (reference sequence). The CDR3 sequence is 13 residues long. The CDR3 coding sequence is TGTGCCAGCAGCCAAGATAGGGGCAATGAGCAGTTCTTC. This translates into CASSQDRGNEQFF.

The chain links TRBV7-9 to TRBJ1-3, with 9 bases fitting TRBD1. V lost 6 bases and J lost 3; bases outside the gene matches: 3. Germline V gene lookup returns CDR1 SEHNR and CDR2 FQNEAQ (reference sequence). The CDR3 loop spans 14 amino acids. This chain's CDR3 is CASSKTGGGNTIYF. CDR3 nucleotide sequence: TGTGCCAGCAGTAAGACAGGGGGTGGAAACACCATATATTTT.